Listed here are 20 T cell receptor beta chains from one sample, sequenced in a study of blood T cell repertoires in COVID-19. The repertoire was sequenced with immunoSEQ multiplex PCR; TCRdb's copy has only in-frame clones and lacks some. The sample holds 190,000 or so clones; 80% to 90% are singletons and the top ten take around 10%. Sequencing used PBMCs or T cells enriched from blood (not recorded which). These receptor sequences come from a man aged 18-30 years with acute COVID-19.

This clone has just a few counts. The chain is built from TRBV6-5 and TRBJ2-2; 9 bases align to TRBD1. The CDR3 length is 15 residues. V lost 8 bases, J lost 3 bases, and 7 bases stayed unmatched. The germline V gene encodes CDR1 MNHEY and CDR2 SVGAGI. In nucleotides, the CDR3 is TGTGCCAGCTGCTTCACAGGGGGCGACACCGGGGAGCTGTTTTTT. Amino acid sequence: CASCFTGGDTGELFF.

The J gene is TRBJ2-1, the V gene TRBV2, with 9 bases identical to TRBD2. The trim removed 1 base at V and 1 base at J, leaving 8 bases unmatched. The CDR3 has 18 residues. Germline lookup yields CDR1 SNHLY and CDR2 FYNNEI. Here the CDR3 reads CASSEEGLAGSSYNEQFF. CDR3 DNA: TGTGCCAGCAGTGAAGAGGGTCTAGCGGGATCATCCTACAATGAGCAGTTCTTC.

This clone occurred a few times. The chain carries TRBV7-8 and TRBJ1-5, with D unclear. The CDR3 spans 13 residues. Trimming removed 5 bases from V and 3 bases from J, with 8 bases in between. Germline CDR1 is SGHVS and CDR2 is FQNEAQ. The CDR3 loop reads CASSPSPNQPQHF. The CDR3 DNA reads as TGTGCCAGCAGCCCCAGTCCCAATCAGCCCCAGCATTTT.

V usage is TRBV27 and J usage is TRBJ1-2; 8 positions match TRBD1. CDR1 is MNHEY, CDR2 SMNVEV, per germline (reference sequence). The CDR3 length is 15 residues. V shed 6 bases and J 8 bases; nucleotides not matched to a gene: 14. The CDR3 DNA reads as TGTGCCAGCAGGCGACTTGGACAGGGTGTGTTCGGCTACACCTTC. This encodes CASRRLGQGVFGYTF.

The genes are TRBV27 and TRBJ2-2; TRBD2 agrees at 9 bases. The CDR3 runs 17 residues. J was trimmed by 4 bases and V by 5 bases; bases with no gene match: 11. CDR1 and CDR2 from the germline V gene are MNHEY and SMNVEV (reference sequence). In DNA form, the CDR3 reads TGTGCCAGCAGTCGGAGCGATAGCGGGAGATTCACCGGGGAGCTGTTTTTT. It yields the protein CASSRSDSGRFTGELFF.

This rearrangement joins TRBV28 to TRBJ1-2; TRBD1 matches at 7 bases. This CDR3 spans 15 amino acids. CDR1 and CDR2 (germline): MDHEN, SYDVKM. After removal of 3 bases from V and 8 bases from J, the junction contained 12 bases not matched to a gene. This CDR3 reads CASSFFGQGDVGYTF. The DNA for the CDR3 is TGTGCCAGCAGTTTTTTCGGCCAGGGGGATGTGGGCTACACCTTC.

This clone has just a few counts. The gene calls are TRBV28 and TRBJ2-2; D is ambiguous. Germline lookup yields CDR1 MDHEN and CDR2 SYDVKM. The CDR3 covers 15 residues. Between the trimmed V and J ends, which lost 5 bases and 6 bases, there was a span of 16 bases. The CDR3: CASSGASRSAGELFF. CDR3 DNA: TGTGCCAGCAGTGGTGCTAGTCGCTCGGCCGGGGAGCTGTTTTTT.

The J gene is TRBJ2-3, the V gene TRBV18; D is uncertain. From germline, CDR1 is KGHSH and CDR2 LQKENI. The CDR3 sequence is 13 residues long. The V end lost 3 bases, the J end lost 4 bases, and 8 bases lay between the germline ends. The CDR3 loop is CASSPGIADTQYF. Written as DNA, the CDR3 is TGTGCCAGCTCACCTGGCATCGCAGATACGCAGTATTTT.

The chain recombines TRBV5-5 with TRBJ1-2, with 7 positions matching TRBD1. There are 16 residues in the CDR3. The junction had 15 bases not matched to a gene; V was cut back by 3 bases and J by 7 bases. Looked up from germline, CDR1 is SGHKS and CDR2 is YYEKEE (reference sequence). The CDR3 protein is CASSSRTGLRTSGYTF. The DNA for the CDR3 is TGTGCCAGCAGCTCGCGGACAGGACTACGAACAAGTGGCTACACCTTC.

The gene calls are TRBV18 and TRBJ2-7, with 8 bases that match TRBD2. Germline lookup yields CDR1 KGHSH and CDR2 LQKENI. The CDR3 is 16 amino acids. J was trimmed by 3 bases and V by 3 bases; bases with no gene match: 10. CDR3 nucleotide sequence: TGTGCCAGCTCACCGGGTTTGGCGGGAGGAAGCTACGAGCAGTACTTC. Translated: CASSPGLAGGSYEQYF. Complete variable domain (other parts from reference TRBV18 and TRBJ2-7): NAGVMQNPRHLVRRRGQEARLRCSPMKGHSHVYWYRQLPEEGLKFMVYLQKENIIDESGMPKERFSAEFPKEGPSILRIQQVVRGDSAAYFCASSPGLAGGSYEQYFGPGTRLTVT.

The CDR3 nucleotides are TGTGCCAGCAGCCCCGGGGGGGTCAACTACGAGCAGTACTTC. It is translated as CASSPGGVNYEQYF. V usage is TRBV9 and J usage is TRBJ2-7, with 8 positions matching TRBD2. V shed 4 bases and J 3 bases; nucleotides not matched to a gene: 6. CDR3 length equals 14 residues. Looked up from germline, CDR1 is SGDLS and CDR2 is YYNGEE.

The V call is TRBV28, the J call TRBJ1-3, with D possibly TRBD1 on 5 matching bases. V was clipped by 5 bases and J by 0 bases, with 17 bases between them. Looked up from germline, CDR1 is MDHEN and CDR2 is SYDVKM. The CDR3 sequence is 17 residues long. The CDR3 sequence is CASSPKGGTGSGNTIYF. In nucleotides, the CDR3 is TGTGCCAGCAGTCCGAAGGGAGGGACCGGCTCTGGAAACACCATATATTTT.

V usage is TRBV9 and J usage is TRBJ1-1, with D possibly TRBD1 on 6 matching bases. Germline assignment: CDR1 SGDLS and CDR2 YYNGEE. V lost 6 bases to trimming and J lost 2 bases, with 11 bases between them. The CDR3 sequence is 13 residues long. CDR3 loop: CASNPQGNTEAFF. CDR3 DNA: TGTGCCAGCAACCCACAGGGTAACACTGAAGCTTTCTTT.

This rearrangement joins TRBV12-5 to TRBJ2-1; TRBD2 agrees at 13 bases. In germline, CDR1 is LGHNT, CDR2 FRNRAP. Trimming took 4 bases from V and 8 from J; bases not matched to a gene: 8. CDR3 length: 16 amino acids. The CDR3 DNA sequence: TGTGCTAGTGGTTCCACACTAGCGGGAGGGCCCCATGAGCAGTTCTTC. Translation gives CASGSTLAGGPHEQFF.

Here the CDR3 reads CASSLEPAGSYNEQFF. The DNA of the CDR3 is TGTGCCAGCAGCTTAGAACCAGCGGGCTCCTACAATGAGCAGTTCTTC. The genes are TRBV7-4 and TRBJ2-1, with D possibly TRBD2 on 6 matching bases. Germline V CDR1 and CDR2: SGHVT, SQSDAQ. Trimming pared 1 base from V and 0 bases from J, leaving 10 bases between. The CDR3 sequence is 16 residues long.

This chain joins TRBV27 and TRBJ2-4, with D tentatively TRBD2 (6 bases). V was clipped by 5 bases and J by 6 bases, with 17 bases between them. This CDR3 has 15 amino acids. Germline V gene data show CDR1 as MNHEY and CDR2 as SMNVEV (reference sequence). The CDR3 is CASSPSGGIPNIQYF. The CDR3 DNA reads TGTGCCAGCAGTCCGTCGGGCGGGATCCCAAACATTCAGTACTTC.

This rearrangement joins TRBV28 to TRBJ1-2; possibly TRBD1 for D (5 bases). CDR3 length equals 13 residues. CDR1 and CDR2 (germline): MDHEN, SYDVKM. V lost 5 bases, J lost 5 bases, and 12 bases lay in between. CDR3 residues: CASSPGAGYGYTF. The CDR3 DNA sequence: TGTGCCAGCAGTCCTGGGGCGGGGTATGGCTACACCTTC.

This clone was picked up a small number of times. The rearrangement uses TRBV7-9 and TRBJ2-1; a weak D match, TRBD1 (5 bases). Trimming removed 7 bases at V and 9 bases at J, with 22 bases between. This CDR3 is built from 15 residues. Germline V gene sequence: CDR1 SEHNR, CDR2 FQNEAQ (reference sequence). CDR3 nucleotides: TGTGCCAGCACCAAAGGGGCTGCGAGTCAGGCTGAGCAGTTCTTC. Amino acid sequence: CASTKGAASQAEQFF.

The chain couples TRBV12-5 to TRBJ2-7; 7 bases align to TRBD1. CDR3 size: 14 residues. Germline CDR1 reads LGHNT; CDR2 reads FRNRAP. The trim removed 3 bases at V and 7 bases at J, leaving 9 bases unmatched. CDR3 DNA sequence: TGTGCTAGTGGTTTCACAGGGGTCCCTCAGGAGCAGTACTTC. Protein sequence: CASGFTGVPQEQYF.

A note on this clone: Additional DNA sequences in this sample encode the identical CDR3. The chain employs TRBV19 and TRBJ2-7, with 8 bases matching TRBD1. CDR3 length equals 14 residues. From germline, CDR1 is LNHDA and CDR2 SQIVND (reference sequence). With 5 bases clipped from V and 2 bases from J, the junction kept 5 bases outside the gene matches. The CDR3 loop is CASSPRTGTYEQYF. Here the CDR3 DNA reads TGTGCCAGTAGTCCCCGGACAGGGACCTACGAGCAGTACTTC.